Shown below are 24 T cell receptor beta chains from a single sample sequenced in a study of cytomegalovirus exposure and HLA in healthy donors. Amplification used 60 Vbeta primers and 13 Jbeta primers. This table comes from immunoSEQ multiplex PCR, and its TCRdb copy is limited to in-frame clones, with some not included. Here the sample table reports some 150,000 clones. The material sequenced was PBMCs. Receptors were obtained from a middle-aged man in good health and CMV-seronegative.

The CDR3 sequence is CASRPDRARQPQHF. CDR3 DNA: TGTGCCAGCAGACCGGACAGGGCGAGGCAGCCCCAGCATTTT. The rearrangement joins TRBV6-6 to TRBJ1-5, with 8 bases matching TRBD1. Germline lookup yields CDR1 MNHNY and CDR2 SVGAGI (reference sequence). The CDR3 consists of 14 residues. After removal of 6 bases from V and 7 bases from J, the junction contained 8 bases not matched to a gene.

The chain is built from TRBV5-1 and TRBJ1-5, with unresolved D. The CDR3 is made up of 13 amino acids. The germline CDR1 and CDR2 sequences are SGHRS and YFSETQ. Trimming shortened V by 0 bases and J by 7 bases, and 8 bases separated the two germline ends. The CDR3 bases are TGCGCCAGCAGCTTGGTTCCGTTCCAGCCCCAGCATTTT. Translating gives CASSLVPFQPQHF.

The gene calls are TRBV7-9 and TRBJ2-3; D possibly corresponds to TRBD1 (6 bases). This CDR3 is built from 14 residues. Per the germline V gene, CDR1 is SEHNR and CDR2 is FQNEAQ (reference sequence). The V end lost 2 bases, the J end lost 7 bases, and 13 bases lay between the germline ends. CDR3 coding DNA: TGTGCCAGCAGCTTACAAGGGACACTCCATACGCAGTATTTT. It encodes CASSLQGTLHTQYF.

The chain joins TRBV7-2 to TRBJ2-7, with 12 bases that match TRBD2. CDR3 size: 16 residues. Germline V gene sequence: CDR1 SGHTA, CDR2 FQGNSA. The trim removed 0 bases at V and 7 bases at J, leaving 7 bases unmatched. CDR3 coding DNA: TGTGCCAGCAGCTTAGCGTCGGCTAGCGGGGGGGCAGAGCAGTACTTC. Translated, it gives CASSLASASGGAEQYF.

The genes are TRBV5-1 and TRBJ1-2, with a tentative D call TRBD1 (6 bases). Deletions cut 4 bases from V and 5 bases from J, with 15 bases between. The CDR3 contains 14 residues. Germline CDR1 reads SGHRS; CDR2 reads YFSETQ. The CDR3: CASSLNRVQYGYTF. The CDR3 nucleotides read TGCGCCAGCAGCCTGAACAGGGTTCAGTATGGCTACACCTTC.

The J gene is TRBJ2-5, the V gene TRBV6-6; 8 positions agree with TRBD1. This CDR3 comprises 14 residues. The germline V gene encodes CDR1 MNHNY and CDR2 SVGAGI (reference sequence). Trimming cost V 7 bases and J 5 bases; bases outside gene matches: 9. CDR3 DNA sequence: TGTGCCAGCAATAGGCAGGGGGCAGTGGAGACCCAGTACTTC. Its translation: CASNRQGAVETQYF.

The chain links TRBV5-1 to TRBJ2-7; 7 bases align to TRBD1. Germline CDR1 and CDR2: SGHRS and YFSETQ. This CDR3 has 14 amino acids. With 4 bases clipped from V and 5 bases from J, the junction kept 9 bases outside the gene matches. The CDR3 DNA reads TGCGCCAGCAGCCTAGGGACAGTTTTTGACGAGCAGTACTTC. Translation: CASSLGTVFDEQYF. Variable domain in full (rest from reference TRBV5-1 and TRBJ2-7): KAGVTQTPRYLIKTRGQQVTLSCSPISGHRSVSWYQQTPGQGLQFLFEYFSETQRNKGNFPGRFSGRQFSNSRSEMNVSTLELGDSALYLCASSLGTVFDEQYFGPGTRLTVT.

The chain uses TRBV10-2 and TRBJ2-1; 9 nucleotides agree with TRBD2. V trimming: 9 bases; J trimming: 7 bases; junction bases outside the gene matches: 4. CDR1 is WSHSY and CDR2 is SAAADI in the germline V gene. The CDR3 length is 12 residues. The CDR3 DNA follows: TGCGCCAGTAAGCGGGGGGAGAATGAGCAGTTCTTC. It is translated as CASKRGENEQFF.

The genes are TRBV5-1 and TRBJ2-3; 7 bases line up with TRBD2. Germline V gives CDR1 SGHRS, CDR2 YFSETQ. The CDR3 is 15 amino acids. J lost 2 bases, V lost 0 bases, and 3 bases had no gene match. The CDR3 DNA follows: TGCGCCAGCAGCTTGGAAGCGGGGATCACAGATACGCAGTATTTT. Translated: CASSLEAGITDTQYF.

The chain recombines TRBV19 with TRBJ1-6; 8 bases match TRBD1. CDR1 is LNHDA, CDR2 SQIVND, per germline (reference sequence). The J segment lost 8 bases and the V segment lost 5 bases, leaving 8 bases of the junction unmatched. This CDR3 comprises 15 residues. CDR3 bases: TGTGCCAGTAGTGGACGACAGGGGAGGCATTCACCCCTCCACTTT. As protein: CASSGRQGRHSPLHF.

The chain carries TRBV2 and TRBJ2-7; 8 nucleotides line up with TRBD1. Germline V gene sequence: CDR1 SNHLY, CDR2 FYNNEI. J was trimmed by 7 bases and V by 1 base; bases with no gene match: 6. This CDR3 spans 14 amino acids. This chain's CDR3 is CASSEGTGLFEQYF. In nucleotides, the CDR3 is TGTGCCAGCAGTGAAGGGACAGGGTTGTTTGAGCAGTACTTC.

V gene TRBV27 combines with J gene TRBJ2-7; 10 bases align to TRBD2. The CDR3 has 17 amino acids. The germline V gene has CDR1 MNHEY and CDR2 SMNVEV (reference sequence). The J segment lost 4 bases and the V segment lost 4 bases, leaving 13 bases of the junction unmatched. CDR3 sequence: CASSSTLSGGAPYEQYF. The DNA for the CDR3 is TGTGCCAGCAGTTCAACCTTGAGCGGGGGGGCTCCATACGAGCAGTACTTC.

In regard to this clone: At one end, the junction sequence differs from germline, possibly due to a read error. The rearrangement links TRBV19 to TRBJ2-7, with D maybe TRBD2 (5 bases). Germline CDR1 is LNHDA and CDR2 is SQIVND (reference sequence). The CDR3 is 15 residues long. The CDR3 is CASSITGDLSYEQCF. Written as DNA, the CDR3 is TGTGCCAGTAGTATAACCGGGGATCTCTCCTACGAGCAGTGCTTC.

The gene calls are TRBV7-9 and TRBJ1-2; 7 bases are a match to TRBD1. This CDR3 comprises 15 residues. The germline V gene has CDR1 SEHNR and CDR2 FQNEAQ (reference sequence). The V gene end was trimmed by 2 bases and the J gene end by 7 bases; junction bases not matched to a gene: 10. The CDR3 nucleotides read TGTGCCAGCAGCTTATCGGACAGGACAACCCGTGGCTACACCTTC. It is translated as CASSLSDRTTRGYTF.

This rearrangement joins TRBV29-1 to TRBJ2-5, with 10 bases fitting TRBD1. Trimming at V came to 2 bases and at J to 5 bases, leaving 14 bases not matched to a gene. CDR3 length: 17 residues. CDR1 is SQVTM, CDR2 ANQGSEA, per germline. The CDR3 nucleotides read TGCAGCGTTGAATACCTCCCGGGACAGGGGATCGGGGAGACCCAGTACTTC. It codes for CSVEYLPGQGIGETQYF.

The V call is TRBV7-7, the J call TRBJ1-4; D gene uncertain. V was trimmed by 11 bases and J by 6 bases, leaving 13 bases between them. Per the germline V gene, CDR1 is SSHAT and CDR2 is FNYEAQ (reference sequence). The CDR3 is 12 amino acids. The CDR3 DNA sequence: TGTGCCGGAGCCCTAATAGATGAAAAACTGTTTTTT. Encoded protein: CAGALIDEKLFF.

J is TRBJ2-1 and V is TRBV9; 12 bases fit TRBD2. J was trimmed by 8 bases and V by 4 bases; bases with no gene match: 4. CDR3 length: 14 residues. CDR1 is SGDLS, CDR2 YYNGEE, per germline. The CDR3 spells CASSSSGGADEQFF. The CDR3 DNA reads TGTGCCAGCAGCTCTAGCGGGGGGGCAGATGAGCAGTTCTTC.

The CDR3 region has the DNA TGCAGCGTGCGGGCCTCCCCAGATCAGCCCCAGCATTTT. As protein: CSVRASPDQPQHF. The V and J genes are TRBV29-1 and TRBJ1-5; D unresolved. CDR1 and CDR2 from the germline V gene are SQVTM and ANQGSEA. Trimming removed 6 bases from V and 5 bases from J, with 14 bases in between. The CDR3 has 13 residues.

The CDR3 coding sequence is TGTGCCAGCACCCGAGGAGGCACAGATACGCAGTATTTT. Translating it yields CASTRGGTDTQYF. The J gene is TRBJ2-3, the V gene TRBV6-5; D is undetermined. Germline V lookup: CDR1 MNHEY, CDR2 SVGAGI. V was cut by 7 bases and J by 1 base, with 9 bases left in between. CDR3 length equals 13 residues.

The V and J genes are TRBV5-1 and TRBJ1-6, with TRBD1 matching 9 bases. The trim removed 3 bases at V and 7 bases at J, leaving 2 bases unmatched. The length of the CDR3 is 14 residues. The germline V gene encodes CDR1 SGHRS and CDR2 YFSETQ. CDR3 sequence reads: CASSSGTGNSPLHF. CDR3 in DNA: TGCGCCAGCAGCTCCGGGACAGGGAATTCACCCCTCCACTTT.

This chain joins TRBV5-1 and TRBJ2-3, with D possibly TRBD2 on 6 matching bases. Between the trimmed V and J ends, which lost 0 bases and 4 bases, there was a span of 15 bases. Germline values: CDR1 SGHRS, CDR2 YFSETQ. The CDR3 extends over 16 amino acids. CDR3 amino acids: CASSLVPSAAPDTQYF. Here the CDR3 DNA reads TGCGCCAGCAGCTTGGTGCCTAGCGCCGCCCCAGATACGCAGTATTTT.

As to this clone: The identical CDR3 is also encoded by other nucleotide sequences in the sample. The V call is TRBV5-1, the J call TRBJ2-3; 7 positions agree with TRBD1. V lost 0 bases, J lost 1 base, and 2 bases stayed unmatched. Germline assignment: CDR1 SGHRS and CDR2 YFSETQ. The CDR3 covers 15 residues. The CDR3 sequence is CASSLEGGGTDTQYF. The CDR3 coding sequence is TGCGCCAGCAGCTTGGAAGGGGGCGGCACAGATACGCAGTATTTT.

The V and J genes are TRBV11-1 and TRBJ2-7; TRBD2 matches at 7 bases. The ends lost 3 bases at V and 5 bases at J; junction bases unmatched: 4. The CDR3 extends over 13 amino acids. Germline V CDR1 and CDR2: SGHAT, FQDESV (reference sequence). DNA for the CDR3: TGTGCCAGCAGCTTTGCGGGGACTAACGAGCAGTACTTC. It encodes CASSFAGTNEQYF.

CDR3: CASRMSGSGANVLTF. CDR3 nucleotide sequence: TGTGCCAGCAGAATGTCCGGCTCTGGGGCCAACGTCCTGACTTTC. The chain couples TRBV6-5 to TRBJ2-6, with unresolved D. Per germline, CDR1 MNHEY and CDR2 SVGAGI. V shed 6 bases and J shed 0 bases, with 9 bases lying between them. The CDR3 runs 15 residues.